These 18 T cell receptor beta chains share one sample of origin, sequenced in a study of type 1 regulatory T cells. TCRdb re-analysed the reads in MiXCR, keeping a single row per CDR3 protein. Among over 90,000 distinct CDR3 sequences listed, 30% to 35% were seen once. Sequenced: CD4+ T cells, either the whole sample or a sorted fraction (not recorded which). All receptors come from a human donor in good health.

The chain couples TRBV28 to TRBJ2-7; TRBD2 matches at 8 bases. V lost 4 bases to trimming and J lost 0 bases; unmatched junction nucleotides: 5. CDR1 is MDHEN and CDR2 is SYDVKM in the germline V gene. The CDR3 runs to 15 residues. The CDR3 region is CASSSAGASSYEQYF. The CDR3 DNA reads TGTGCCAGCAGTTCAGCGGGAGCAAGCTCCTACGAGCAGTACTTC.

This clonotype occurred a few times. This chain links TRBV5-1 with TRBJ2-7; D is possibly TRBD1 (6 bases). Germline loops: CDR1 SGHRS, CDR2 YFSETQ. Trimming shortened V by 4 bases and J by 3 bases, and 17 bases separated the two germline ends. The CDR3 runs 15 residues. The DNA of the CDR3 is TGCGCCAGCAGCCCTTCCGGGACATCAAACTACGAGCAGTACTTC. As protein: CASSPSGTSNYEQYF.

This clonotype occurred a few times. The rearrangement links TRBV20-1 to TRBJ1-2; 11 bases line up with TRBD1. The CDR3 spans 14 residues. V lost 1 base, J lost 2 bases, and 0 bases stayed unmatched. Per germline, CDR1 DFQATT and CDR2 SNEGSKA (reference sequence). CDR3 DNA sequence: TGCAGTGCTAGAGGGACAGGGGGCAACTATGGCTACACCTTC. Protein product: CSARGTGGNYGYTF.

This clonotype was picked up a small number of times. This sequence joins TRBV10-2 and TRBJ2-7, with 8 bases matching TRBD2. This CDR3 spans 13 amino acids. J gave up 6 bases and V 6 bases, and 7 bases lay outside the gene matches. The germline V gene has CDR1 WSHSY and CDR2 SAAADI. This chain's CDR3 is CASSLREEREQYF. The CDR3, as DNA: TGCGCCAGCAGCTTGCGGGAGGAACGCGAGCAGTACTTC.

The chain carries TRBV13 and TRBJ2-2, with TRBD1 matching over 9 bases. The CDR3 is 17 amino acids. With V trimmed by 5 bases and J by 5 bases, 12 bases remained unmatched. CDR1 is PRHDT and CDR2 is FYEKMQ in the germline V gene (reference sequence). CDR3 protein: CASSSAGQGRRTGELFF. The DNA of the CDR3 is TGTGCCAGCAGCAGCGCTGGACAGGGGCGGAGGACCGGGGAGCTGTTTTTT.

DNA of the CDR3: TGTGCCAGTAGAAGGCGGGGCTCCTACAATGAGCAGTTCTTC. Amino acids: CASRRRGSYNEQFF. This chain uses TRBV19 with TRBJ2-1; possible D gene TRBD2, 6 bases. Germline V CDR1 and CDR2: LNHDA, SQIVND (reference sequence). V was cut by 6 bases and J by 0 bases, with 9 bases left in between. This CDR3 region has 14 residues.

Concerning this clonotype: Mismatch with germline at one junction end may stem from a read error. The chain joins TRBV7-9 to TRBJ2-6; D tentatively fits TRBD1 or TRBD2 (5 bases each). This CDR3 spans 18 amino acids. Per the germline V gene, CDR1 is SEHNR and CDR2 is FQNEAQ (reference sequence). The CDR3 region has the DNA TGTGCCAGCAGCTTAGCCCTCCAGGTCAGCTCTGGGGGCAACGTCCTGACTTTC. Protein sequence: CASSLALQVSSGGNVLTF.

V is TRBV7-9 and J is TRBJ2-7; TRBD1 is a possible D gene (6 bases). CDR3 length: 15 residues. Germline V gene data show CDR1 as SEHNR and CDR2 as FQNEAQ (reference sequence). V lost 5 bases and J lost 5, with 19 bases in between. The CDR3 protein is CASSPTGTIGDEQYF. In DNA form, the CDR3 reads TGTGCCAGCAGCCCAACCGGGACAATCGGGGACGAGCAGTACTTC. The full variable domain, its missing parts supplied by reference TRBV7-9 and TRBJ2-7, is DTGVSQNPRHKITKRGQNVTFRCDPISEHNRLYWYRQTLGQGPEFLTYFQNEAQLEKSRLLSDRFSAERPKGSFSTLEIQRTEQGDSAMYLCASSPTGTIGDEQYFGPGTRLTVT.

This clonotype showed up just a few times. V is TRBV7-2 and J is TRBJ2-1; weak D call: TRBD1 (6 bases). Trimming removed 4 bases at V and 4 bases at J, with 11 bases between. The CDR3 covers 14 residues. Germline loops: CDR1 SGHTA, CDR2 FQGNSA. DNA of the CDR3: TGTGCCAGCAGCTACGATACAGGGTACAATGAGCAGTTCTTC. Residues: CASSYDTGYNEQFF.

In this sample, this clonotype turned up a few times. This chain links TRBV11-1 with TRBJ2-7, with D perhaps matching TRBD2 (6 bases). The CDR3 has 14 residues. Trimming removed 3 bases at V and 0 bases at J, with 9 bases between. Germline values: CDR1 SGHAT, CDR2 FQDESV (reference sequence). CDR3 amino acids: CASSFGRGSYEQYF. The DNA for the CDR3 is TGTGCCAGCAGCTTCGGGCGGGGCTCCTACGAGCAGTACTTC.

The chain joins TRBV12-3 or TRBV12-4 to TRBJ2-1; 10 positions match TRBD2. The trim removed 7 bases at V and 8 bases at J, leaving 8 bases unmatched. The length of the CDR3 is 14 residues. CDR3 residues: CASTPLAGMDEQFF. The CDR3 coding sequence is TGTGCCAGCACCCCACTAGCGGGAATGGATGAGCAGTTCTTC.

The chain recombines TRBV6-6 with TRBJ2-3, with 11 bases matching TRBD1. CDR3 length: 15 residues. J was trimmed by 4 bases and V by 5 bases; bases with no gene match: 5. Germline CDR1 MNHNY, CDR2 SVGAGI (reference sequence). DNA for the CDR3: TGTGCCAGCAGTGATCCGGGACAGGGGGCAGATACGCAGTATTTT. Amino acid sequence: CASSDPGQGADTQYF.

V usage is TRBV28 and J usage is TRBJ2-7; weak D call: TRBD2 (5 bases). V lost 5 bases and J 2 bases, leaving 10 bases between the germline ends. Looked up from germline, CDR1 is MDHEN and CDR2 is SYDVKM. This CDR3 is 13 amino acids long. CDR3 sequence: CASSLRDPYEQYF. CDR3 nucleotides: TGTGCCAGCAGTCTTCGGGATCCCTACGAGCAGTACTTC.

The chain links TRBV4-1 to TRBJ2-3; 11 nucleotides match TRBD2. Germline assignment: CDR1 MGHRA and CDR2 YSYEKL. After removal of 6 bases from V and 0 bases from J, the junction contained 20 bases not matched to a gene. The CDR3 is 21 amino acids. The CDR3 loop is CASSLTVNLFRTSGSTDTQYF. In DNA form, the CDR3 reads TGCGCCAGCAGTCTCACCGTCAACTTATTTCGGACTAGCGGGAGCACAGATACGCAGTATTTT.

This clonotype showed up just a few times. The gene calls are TRBV29-1 and TRBJ2-7, with 9 bases that match TRBD1. This CDR3 has 12 residues. Germline CDR1 is SQVTM and CDR2 is ANQGSEA. The V and J ends lost 3 bases and 4 bases, in that order; junction bases with no gene match: 1. CDR3: CSVEGQGYEQYF. For the CDR3, the DNA is TGCAGCGTTGAGGGACAGGGATACGAGCAGTACTTC.

The rearrangement uses TRBV20-1 and TRBJ1-2, with D possibly being TRBD1 (6 bases). Germline assignment: CDR1 DFQATT and CDR2 SNEGSKA (reference sequence). The length of the CDR3 is 11 residues. V was shortened by 5 bases and J by 4 bases, with 8 bases between the two germline ends. The chain's CDR3 is CSAGGRYGYTF. CDR3 DNA: TGCAGTGCTGGGGGGCGCTATGGCTACACCTTC.

The V gene is TRBV20-1, the J gene TRBJ2-5; 9 bases line up with TRBD1. There are 15 residues in the CDR3. With 6 bases clipped from V and 3 bases from J, the junction kept 11 bases outside the gene matches. Germline CDR1 DFQATT, CDR2 SNEGSKA (reference sequence). The CDR3 region has the DNA TGCAGTGCAAAGCGGGACAGGGAGGGTGAAGAGACCCAGTACTTC. Translating gives CSAKRDREGEETQYF.

This clonotype came up a few times. The V call is TRBV7-2, the J call TRBJ2-1; D call uncertain. Trimming removed 6 bases from V and 11 bases from J, with 11 bases in between. The CDR3 contains 11 residues. The V gene's germline CDR1 is SGHTA and CDR2 FQGNSA. The DNA of the CDR3 is TGTGCCAGCAGTTTGGGGATTCAGCAGTTCTTC. This translates into CASSLGIQQFF. The full variable domain, its missing parts supplied by reference TRBV7-2 and TRBJ2-1, is GAGVSQSPSNKVTEKGKDVELRCDPISGHTALYWYRQSLGQGLEFLIYFQGNSAPDKSGLPSDRFSAERTGGSVSTLTIQRTQQEDSAVYLCASSLGIQQFFGPGTRLTVL.